This T cell receptor beta chain is drawn from a study of shared clonotypes between healthy human individuals. Overall study: The donor group consisted of two women and three men, aged 18 to 49.

Method: immunoSEQ multiplex PCR; TCRdb's copy keeps in-frame clones and lacks some. The table shows millions of clones, with more than 80% occurring only once. Study results and caveats: Clonotypes which were not shared had lower generation probabilities than clonotypes that all four donors shared. It was observed that roughly 5% of naive CD4 clonotypes were shared across several donors.

Remarks on this clone: The antigen is unknown.

The receptor was isolated from a man between 18 and 29 years old in good health. Some clones in this sample may be carry-over from other donors' samples. The source material was naive CD4+ T cells from PBMCs. The subset: CD45RA+ positively selected.

The CDR3 region is CASSLEGLGTYEQYF. DNA of the CDR3: TGCGCCAGCAGCTTGGAAGGACTAGGGACCTACGAGCAGTACTTC. The chain is built from TRBV5-1 and TRBJ2-7, with 7 bases fitting TRBD2. The CDR3 totals 15 residues. J lost 2 bases, V lost 0 bases, and 5 bases had no gene match. The V gene's germline CDR1 is SGHRS and CDR2 YFSETQ.